The entry below gives a single T cell receptor beta chain sequence along with its context. This entry comes from a study of blood T cell repertoires in COVID-19. Measured with immunoSEQ multiplex PCR; TCRdb has only the in-frame clones, and not every one. The sample includes about 120,000 clones, about 78% seen only once; the top ten take about 2%. Germline loops: CDR1 SGHAT, CDR2 FQNNGV. Trimming removed 2 bases from V and 3 bases from J; junction bases left unmatched: 6. The CDR3 is made up of 16 amino acids. The rearrangement uses TRBV11-2 and TRBJ1-1, with TRBD1 matching over 10 bases. The TCR originated in a man between 65 and 85 years old with acute or convalescent COVID-19. The sequencing input was peripheral blood. The CDR3 reads CASSLSRTGGDTEAFF. The CDR3 nucleotides are TGTGCCAGCAGCTTATCCCGGACAGGGGGGGACACTGAAGCTTTCTTT. The variable domain in full, with the rest retrieved from reference TRBV11-2 and TRBJ1-1, is EAGVAQSPRYKIIEKRQSVAFWCNPISGHATLYWYQQILGQGPKLLIQFQNNGVVDDSQLPKDRFSAERLKGVDSTLKIQPAKLEDSAVYLCASSLSRTGGDTEAFFGQGTRLTVV.